The next 4 T cell receptor beta chains were all read from a single sample in a study of shared clonotypes between healthy human individuals (dated by TCRdb to about 2020). The library was built by means of the immunoSEQ multiplex PCR assay. TCRdb re-hosts the immuneACCESS table, in-frame sequences only. Its copies lack some clones; in the studies checked, an unresolved V gene accounts for under half of them, and the cause for the rest is not known. The sample profile shows some 2.1 million clones; about 95% of them were found once. 0.85% to 1.2% of the sample goes to the ten largest clones. CD8 naive samples were CD45RO-negative cells positively selected for CCR7, giving a CD45RA+CCR7+ population that excluded TemRA cells. Sample: naive CD8+ T cells sorted from blood. Taken with the paper, the label for cell subset or site translates to: CD45RA+CCR7+. The receptors were sampled from a man younger than 30 in good health.

The CDR3 region is CASSEALGGPSYNEQFF. CDR3 sequence (DNA): TGTGCCAGCAGTGAAGCCTTAGGAGGCCCCTCCTACAATGAGCAGTTCTTC. The J gene is TRBJ2-1, the V gene TRBV6-1; D possibly corresponds to TRBD2 (5 bases). V was pared by 0 bases and J by 0 bases, with 12 bases between. The CDR3 length is 17 residues. The V gene's germline CDR1 is MNHNS and CDR2 SASEGT.

CDR3 nucleotide sequence: TGTGCCAGCAGCCCGGGAGCGTCCCATTACGAGCAGTACTTC. Translated, it gives CASSPGASHYEQYF. V and J are TRBV7-8 and TRBJ2-7; D might be TRBD2 (6 bases). Germline CDR1 SGHVS, CDR2 FQNEAQ. This CDR3 spans 14 amino acids. Trimming stripped 5 bases from V and 4 bases from J, with 15 bases between.

This clone was observed a single time. J is TRBJ2-3 and V is TRBV30; D gene unclear. Between the trimmed V and J ends, which lost 4 bases and 2 bases, there was a span of 13 bases. CDR1 is GTSNPN, CDR2 SVGIG, per germline (reference sequence). This CDR3 is 14 amino acids long. For the CDR3, the DNA is TGTGCCTGGACGAAAACAGATTCCACAGATACGCAGTATTTT. Amino acids: CAWTKTDSTDTQYF.

The J gene is TRBJ2-2, the V gene TRBV4-1; 7 nucleotides align to TRBD1. V gave up 4 bases and J gave up 6 bases; unmatched junction bases: 8. The germline V gene has CDR1 MGHRA and CDR2 YSYEKL. The CDR3 covers 15 residues. The CDR3 DNA follows: TGCGCCAGCAGCCCGCGAGTACAGGGGTCCGGGGAGCTGTTTTTT. It codes for CASSPRVQGSGELFF.